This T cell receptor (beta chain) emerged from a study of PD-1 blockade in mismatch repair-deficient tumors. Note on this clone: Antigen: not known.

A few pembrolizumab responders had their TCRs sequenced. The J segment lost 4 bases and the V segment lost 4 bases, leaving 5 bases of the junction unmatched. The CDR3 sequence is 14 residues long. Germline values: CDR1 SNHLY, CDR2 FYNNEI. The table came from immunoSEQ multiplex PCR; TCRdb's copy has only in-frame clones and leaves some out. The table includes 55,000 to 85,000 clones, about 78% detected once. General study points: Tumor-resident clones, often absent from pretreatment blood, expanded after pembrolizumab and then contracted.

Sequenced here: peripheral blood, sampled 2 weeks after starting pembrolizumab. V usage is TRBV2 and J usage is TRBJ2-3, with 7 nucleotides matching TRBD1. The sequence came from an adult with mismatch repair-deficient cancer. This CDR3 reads CASSATGISDTQYF. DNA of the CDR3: TGTGCCAGCAGTGCGACAGGGATTTCAGATACGCAGTATTTT.